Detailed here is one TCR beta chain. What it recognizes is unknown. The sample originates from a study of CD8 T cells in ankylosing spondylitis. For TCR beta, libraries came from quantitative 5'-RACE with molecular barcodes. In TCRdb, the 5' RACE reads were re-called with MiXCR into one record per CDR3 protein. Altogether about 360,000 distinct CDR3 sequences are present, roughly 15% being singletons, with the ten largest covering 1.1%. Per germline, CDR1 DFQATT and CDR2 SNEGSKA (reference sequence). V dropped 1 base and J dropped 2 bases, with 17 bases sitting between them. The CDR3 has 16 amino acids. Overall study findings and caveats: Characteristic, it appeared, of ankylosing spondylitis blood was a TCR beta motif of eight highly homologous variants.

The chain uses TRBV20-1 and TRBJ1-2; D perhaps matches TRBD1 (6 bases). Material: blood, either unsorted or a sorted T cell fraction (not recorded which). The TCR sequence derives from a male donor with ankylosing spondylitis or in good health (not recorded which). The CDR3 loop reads CSARVTGGRGNYGYTF. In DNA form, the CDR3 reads TGCAGTGCTAGAGTTACCGGCGGCAGGGGAAACTATGGCTACACCTTC.